This T cell receptor beta chain appears in the sequencing data of a study of vaccination and CD4 T cells after COVID-19. Study details: Vaccinees got either two BNT162b2 doses or two mRNA-1273 doses. The stimulating agents, overlapping spike peptides, came from SARS-CoV-2, HCoV-NL63, HCoV-OC43 and HCoV-229E.

Regarding treatment: 10-day PBMC culture with coronavirus spike peptide pools or control peptides (ViraFEST assay). ViraFEST used peptide pools to expand antigen-specific T cells and subsequently sequenced their TCRs. To note about this clonotype: Its antigen is undetermined.

The Oncomine TCR Beta short-read assay generated sequence data from the DNA of cultured CD4+ T cells. TCRdb fed the PCR reads into MiXCR, producing one record per CDR3 protein. The profile shows 10,000 to 13,000 distinct CDR3 sequences, less than 70% of them singletons. Germline loops: CDR1 KGHDR, CDR2 SFDVKD. This CDR3 has 17 residues. With 4 bases removed from V and 2 bases from J, the gap between germline ends came to 14 bases. Sequencing was performed on CD4+ T cells from blood, cultured in vitro. This clonotype was sampled from a human donor who had recovered from COVID-19. The rearrangement uses TRBV24-1 and TRBJ2-6; D possibly corresponds to TRBD2 (6 bases). The DNA for the CDR3 is TGTGCCACCAGTGACGGGGGAGCCGGCCCTGGGGCCAACGTCCTGACTTTC. Translated, it gives CATSDGGAGPGANVLTF.